This T cell receptor beta chain emerged from a study of blood T cell repertoires in COVID-19. Study-wide context: Both acute and convalescent COVID-19 samples were obtained from the United States, Italy and Spain. PBMCs, B-cell-depleted T cells, or T cells were the source of the cDNA or gDNA that made up the material.

The germline gives CDR1 LGHNA, CDR2 YSLEER. The V gene lost 4 bases and the J gene lost 1 base, with 13 bases spanning the gap. The CDR3 spans 15 residues. Under the authors' procedure: Using reference gene primer amplification, nucleated cell counts were estimated. Data came from immunoSEQ multiplex PCR; TCRdb stores just in-frame clones and leaves some out. That table supplies the V and J calls and clone size; D and trimming were determined from the DNA. Here the sample spans some 240,000 clones, about 93% being singletons. Those enrolled in Seattle joined during active infection and were followed longitudinally afterward.

Material: peripheral blood. The J gene is TRBJ1-1, the V gene TRBV4-3, with D perhaps TRBD1 (6 bases). The clonotype comes from a man in his 60s with COVID-19, enrolled during active disease. The CDR3 protein is CASSPRGSGNTEAFF. The CDR3 DNA sequence: TGCGCCAGCAGCCCGAGGGGGTCGGGGAACACTGAAGCTTTCTTT.